Each of the 9 T cell receptor beta chains below was sequenced from the same sample in a study of OX40 agonist ivuxolimab in advanced cancers. Generated by immunoSEQ multiplex PCR, the TCRdb table keeps only in-frame clones and is missing some. Counted here are 65,000 to 80,000 clones, around nine tenths occurring once; the ten biggest clones make up under 0.8%. The specimen was CD4+ or CD8+ T cells sorted from blood, collected in a trial of the OX40 agonist ivuxolimab. The receptors were sampled from an adult with an advanced solid tumor such as melanoma, head and neck, liver or kidney cancer.

CDR3 in amino acids: CASSQGRESPLHF. The CDR3, as DNA: TGTGCCAGCAGCCAGGGAAGGGAGTCACCCCTCCACTTT. The rearrangement joins TRBV7-3 to TRBJ1-6; a possible D gene is TRBD1 (5 bases). The V gene's germline CDR1 is SGHTA and CDR2 FQGTGA. The length of the CDR3 is 13 residues. Trimming removed 5 bases at V and 10 bases at J, with 12 bases between.

This clone has just one count. The rearrangement joins TRBV6-4 to TRBJ2-1; D is possibly TRBD1 (6 bases). The length of the CDR3 is 14 residues. In germline, CDR1 is MRHNA, CDR2 SNTAGT. V lost 3 bases and J 9 bases, leaving 15 bases between the germline ends. CDR3 amino acids: CASSERQGSGEQFF. The CDR3 nucleotides read TGTGCCAGCAGTGAGAGGCAGGGGTCAGGTGAGCAGTTCTTC.

The V gene is TRBV15, the J gene TRBJ2-1; D uncertain. V lost 1 base to trimming and J lost 6 bases, with 7 bases between them. The CDR3 is 13 amino acids. CDR1 and CDR2 (germline): LNHNV, YYDKDF (reference sequence). CDR3 DNA sequence: TGTGCCACCAGCAGAGTACTGGGCAATGAGCAGTTCTTC. This encodes CATSRVLGNEQFF.

This chain links TRBV5-1 with TRBJ2-1; D may be TRBD1 or TRBD2 (5 bases each). Germline CDR1 and CDR2: SGHRS and YFSETQ. Trimming shortened V by 4 bases and J by 5 bases, and 16 bases separated the two germline ends. This CDR3 region has 15 residues. The CDR3 loop is CASSLIRDVDNEQFF. The DNA for the CDR3 is TGCGCCAGCAGCCTAATCCGGGACGTAGACAATGAGCAGTTCTTC. Drawing the rest from reference TRBV5-1 and TRBJ2-1, the complete variable domain is KAGVTQTPRYLIKTRGQQVTLSCSPISGHRSVSWYQQTPGQGLQFLFEYFSETQRNKGNFPGRFSGRQFSNSRSEMNVSTLELGDSALYLCASSLIRDVDNEQFFGPGTRLTVL.

V is TRBV6-1 and J is TRBJ2-6, with no clear D. Germline CDR1 is MNHNS and CDR2 is SASEGT. V lost 7 bases to trimming and J lost 0 bases, with 4 bases between them. The CDR3 runs to 13 residues. The CDR3, as DNA: TGTGCCAGCAAGGCCTCTGGGGCCAACGTCCTGACTTTC. This codes for CASKASGANVLTF.

CDR3 sequence reads: CASSISGGAHNEQFF. The CDR3 nucleotides read TGTGCCAGTAGTATTAGCGGGGGGGCCCACAATGAGCAGTTCTTC. The J gene is TRBJ2-1, the V gene TRBV19; 11 nucleotides match TRBD2. J lost 5 bases, V lost 3 bases, and 3 bases had no gene match. This CDR3 spans 15 amino acids. The V gene's germline CDR1 is LNHDA and CDR2 SQIVND (reference sequence).

The rearrangement uses TRBV7-8 and TRBJ1-2, with D possibly matching TRBD1 (5 bases). Germline loops: CDR1 SGHVS, CDR2 FQNEAQ. The CDR3 loop spans 15 amino acids. Trimming took 2 bases from V and 6 from J, leaving 16 bases between them. The CDR3 reads CASSLKGARVDGYTF. The DNA for the CDR3 is TGTGCCAGCAGCTTAAAAGGGGCCAGGGTGGATGGCTACACCTTC. The full variable domain, with the rest looked up from reference TRBV7-8 and TRBJ1-2, is GAGVSQSPRYKVAKRGQDVALRCDPISGHVSLFWYQQALGQGPEFLTYFQNEAQLDKSGLPSDRFFAERPEGSVSTLKIQRTQQEDSAVYLCASSLKGARVDGYTFGSGTRLTVV.

The chain couples TRBV10-3 to TRBJ1-2; D may be TRBD1 (5 bases). The germline gives CDR1 ENHRY, CDR2 SYGVKD. Trimming cost V 0 bases and J 7 bases, with 15 bases left between them. This CDR3 contains 15 residues. CDR3 nucleotide sequence: TGTGCCATCAGTGAGTCGATCGGGGACTCAAGTGGCTACACCTTC. Translation: CAISESIGDSSGYTF.

The rearrangement uses TRBV10-3 and TRBJ2-7; TRBD1 might be the D (6 bases). V was shortened by 4 bases and J by 3 bases, with 10 bases between the two germline ends. Germline V CDR1 and CDR2: ENHRY, SYGVKD. This CDR3 has 13 residues. The CDR3 region is CAISGRTDYEQYF. CDR3 nucleotide sequence: TGTGCCATCAGTGGACGGACAGACTACGAGCAGTACTTC.